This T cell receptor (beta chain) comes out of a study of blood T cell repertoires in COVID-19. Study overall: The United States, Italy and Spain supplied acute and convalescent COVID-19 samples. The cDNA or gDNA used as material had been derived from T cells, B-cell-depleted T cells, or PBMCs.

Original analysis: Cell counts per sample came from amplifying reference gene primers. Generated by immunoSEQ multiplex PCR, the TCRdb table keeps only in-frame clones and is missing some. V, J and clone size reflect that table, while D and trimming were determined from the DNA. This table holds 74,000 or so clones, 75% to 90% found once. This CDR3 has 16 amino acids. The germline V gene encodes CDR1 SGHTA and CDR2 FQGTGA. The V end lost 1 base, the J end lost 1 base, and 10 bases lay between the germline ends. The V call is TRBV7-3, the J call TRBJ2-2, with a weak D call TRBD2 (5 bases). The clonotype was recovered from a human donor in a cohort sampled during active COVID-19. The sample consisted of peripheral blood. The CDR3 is CASSLMGRLNTGELFF. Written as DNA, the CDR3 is TGTGCCAGCAGCTTAATGGGGAGACTGAACACCGGGGAGCTGTTTTTT.